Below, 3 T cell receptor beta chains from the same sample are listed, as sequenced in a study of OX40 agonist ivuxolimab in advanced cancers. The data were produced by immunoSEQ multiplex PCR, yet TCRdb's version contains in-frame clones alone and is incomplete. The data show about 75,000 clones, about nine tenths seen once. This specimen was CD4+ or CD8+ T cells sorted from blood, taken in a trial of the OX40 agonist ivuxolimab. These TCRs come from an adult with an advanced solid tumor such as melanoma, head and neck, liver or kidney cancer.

In DNA, the CDR3 is TGTGCCAGCAGTGTCGCGGGGGAGAGGAATGAAAAACTGTTTTTT. Translating gives CASSVAGERNEKLFF. The gene calls are TRBV9 and TRBJ1-4; a weak D match, TRBD1 (5 bases). The V gene's germline CDR1 is SGDLS and CDR2 YYNGEE. V lost 5 bases and J 5 bases, leaving 16 bases between the germline ends. The CDR3 covers 15 residues.

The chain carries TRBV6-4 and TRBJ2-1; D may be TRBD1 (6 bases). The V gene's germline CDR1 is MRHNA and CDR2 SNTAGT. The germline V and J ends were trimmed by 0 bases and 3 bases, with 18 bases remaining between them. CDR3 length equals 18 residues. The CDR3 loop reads CASSDSLGQTLHYNEQFF. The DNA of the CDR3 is TGTGCCAGCAGTGACTCATTAGGACAGACCCTACACTACAATGAGCAGTTCTTC.

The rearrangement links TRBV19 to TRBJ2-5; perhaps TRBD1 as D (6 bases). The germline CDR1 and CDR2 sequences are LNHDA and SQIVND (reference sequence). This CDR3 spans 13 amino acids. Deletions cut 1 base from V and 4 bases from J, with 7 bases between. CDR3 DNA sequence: TGTGCCAGTAGTATAGGAGGGGGAGAGACCCAGTACTTC. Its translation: CASSIGGGETQYF.